Sequencing of this TCR beta chain was carried out in a study of blood T cell repertoires in COVID-19. Study details: Donors in the United States, Italy and Spain gave samples during acute or convalescent COVID-19. From T cells, B-cell-depleted T cells, or PBMCs came the material, which was cDNA or gDNA.

The V end lost 4 bases, the J end lost 6 bases, and 13 bases lay between the germline ends. Per the germline V gene, CDR1 is MNHEY and CDR2 is SMNVEV (reference sequence). This CDR3 comprises 13 residues. The table came from immunoSEQ multiplex PCR; TCRdb's copy has only in-frame clones and leaves some out. The table includes about 85,000 clones, around nine tenths detected once. The V call is TRBV27, the J call TRBJ2-7; a weak D match, TRBD2 (5 bases). The receptor comes from a man aged 55-75 years with acute or convalescent COVID-19. Material: peripheral blood. CDR3 protein: CASSYSPGVEQYF. Written as DNA, the CDR3 is TGTGCCAGCAGTTATAGTCCCGGGGTCGAGCAGTACTTC.